A single sample gave rise to the 21 T cell receptor beta chains below, sequenced in a study of cytomegalovirus exposure and HLA in healthy donors. Use of 60 Vbeta and 13 Jbeta primers characterized the PCR. Method: immunoSEQ multiplex PCR; TCRdb's copy keeps in-frame clones and lacks some. The table lists under 200,000 clones, approximately 73% of them singletons. The sample taken for sequencing was PBMCs. The receptors come from a woman aged 18-29 years in good health and CMV-seropositive.

The chain combines TRBV9 with TRBJ2-5; 8 positions agree with TRBD2. Trimming took 2 bases from V and 2 from J; bases not matched to a gene: 8. The CDR3 loop spans 16 amino acids. The germline V gene has CDR1 SGDLS and CDR2 YYNGEE. Here the CDR3 reads CASSVWSGGPQETQYF. CDR3 coding DNA: TGTGCCAGCAGCGTCTGGAGCGGGGGCCCACAAGAGACCCAGTACTTC.

The CDR3 nucleotides are TGCGCCAGCAGCTTCGACAGGGGCCTCTATGGCTACACCTTC. Its protein is CASSFDRGLYGYTF. The J gene is TRBJ1-2, the V gene TRBV5-1; 8 bases line up with TRBD1. Germline CDR1 is SGHRS and CDR2 is YFSETQ. V lost 2 bases, J lost 4 bases, and 4 bases stayed unmatched. The CDR3 totals 14 residues.

Only one count was recorded for this clone. The chain is built from TRBV18 and TRBJ1-3, with D maybe TRBD1 (6 bases). The V gene lost 3 bases and the J gene lost 0 bases, with 6 bases spanning the gap. The CDR3 contains 14 residues. Germline V gene data show CDR1 as KGHSH and CDR2 as LQKENI. The CDR3 loop is CASSPDSSGNTIYF. The CDR3 bases are TGTGCCAGCTCACCGGACAGCTCTGGAAACACCATATATTTT.

The chain carries TRBV7-6 and TRBJ2-7; TRBD1 matches 7 bases. Germline values: CDR1 SGHVS, CDR2 FNYEAQ. This CDR3 spans 12 amino acids. V lost 5 bases to trimming and J lost 5 bases; unmatched junction nucleotides: 3. The CDR3 is CASSPDRDEQYF. The CDR3 DNA follows: TGTGCCAGCAGCCCCGACAGGGACGAGCAGTACTTC.

This clone was seen a handful of times. The gene calls are TRBV11-2 and TRBJ2-1; TRBD1 matches 10 bases. The CDR3 length is 15 residues. Losses at the gene ends were 5 bases for V and 4 bases for J; bases not matched to a gene: 5. Germline lookup yields CDR1 SGHAT and CDR2 FQNNGV. The CDR3 DNA sequence: TGTGCCAGCAGCGGAACGGGACAGGGGTACAATGAGCAGTTCTTC. This sequence encodes CASSGTGQGYNEQFF.

CDR3 bases: TGCGCCAGCAGTGACCTTCGACAGGGGATGAAGAATGGCTACACCTTC. Its translation is CASSDLRQGMKNGYTF. The rearrangement joins TRBV10-2 to TRBJ1-2; 8 bases agree with TRBD1. V was clipped by 3 bases and J by 6 bases; unmatched bases: 12. Germline-derived CDR1 and CDR2 are WSHSY and SAAADI. The CDR3 has 16 amino acids.

This chain joins TRBV30 and TRBJ1-1, with D hard to call. V shed 0 bases and J shed 0 bases, with 5 bases lying between them. CDR3 length equals 13 residues. CDR1 GTSNPN and CDR2 SVGIG come from the germline V gene (reference sequence). CDR3 protein: CAWSVLLNTEAFF. The CDR3, as DNA: TGTGCCTGGAGTGTATTATTGAACACTGAAGCTTTCTTT.

The chain links TRBV4-2 to TRBJ1-6, with D unresolved. The CDR3 runs 13 residues. Germline V CDR1 and CDR2: LGHNA, YNFKEQ. Trimming stripped 4 bases from V and 12 bases from J, with 13 bases between. CDR3 in DNA: TGTGCCAGCAGCCGCGAATCGAGTCGACCCCTCCACTTT. Encoded protein: CASSRESSRPLHF.

The chain combines TRBV5-4 with TRBJ2-1; 9 nucleotides agree with TRBD2. The CDR3 has 16 amino acids. With V trimmed by 3 bases and J by 5 bases, 9 bases remained unmatched. Germline V gene lookup returns CDR1 SGHNT and CDR2 YYREEE (reference sequence). The CDR3 nucleotides read TGTGCCAGCAGCTATCTGAGGAGCGGGGGGAACAATGAGCAGTTCTTC. This codes for CASSYLRSGGNNEQFF.

This clone was recorded once. The chain combines TRBV19 with TRBJ1-2; TRBD1 is a possible D gene (5 bases). V was clipped by 3 bases and J by 8 bases, with 22 bases between them. The germline V gene has CDR1 LNHDA and CDR2 SQIVND (reference sequence). This CDR3 is built from 16 residues. The CDR3 sequence is CASSIWGQAGRYGYTF. The CDR3 DNA reads as TGTGCCAGTAGTATTTGGGGCCAGGCAGGTAGATACGGCTACACCTTC.

This clone has just a few counts. V is TRBV6-5 and J is TRBJ1-1, with TRBD1 matching over 9 bases. V was clipped by 2 bases and J by 3 bases; unmatched bases: 4. This CDR3 has 15 amino acids. Germline CDR1 MNHEY, CDR2 SVGAGI. As DNA, the CDR3 is TGTGCCAGCAGTTACCCGGGACAGGGATACACTGAAGCTTTCTTT. This gives the protein CASSYPGQGYTEAFF.

The V and J genes are TRBV18 and TRBJ1-5; tentatively, D is TRBD1 (6 bases). V lost 4 bases and J 4 bases, leaving 14 bases between the germline ends. Per germline, CDR1 KGHSH and CDR2 LQKENI. This CDR3 spans 15 amino acids. The CDR3 DNA reads TGTGCCAGCTCACGGGACGGGCAGGGGAATCAGCCCCAGCATTTT. It specifies CASSRDGQGNQPQHF.

This chain joins TRBV6-5 and TRBJ1-6, with D unclear. Trimming left V 2 bases short and J 7 bases short, with 9 bases between. This CDR3 is built from 14 residues. Germline V gene data show CDR1 as MNHEY and CDR2 as SVGAGI. The chain's CDR3 is CASSYKGENSPLHF. The CDR3, as DNA: TGTGCCAGCAGTTACAAGGGAGAGAATTCACCCCTCCACTTT.

In its sample, this clone was seen once. J is TRBJ2-5 and V is TRBV7-6; 11 nucleotides line up with TRBD2. Germline assignment: CDR1 SGHVS and CDR2 FNYEAQ. The CDR3 is 16 residues long. Unmatched junction bases numbered 5, after V lost 5 bases and J lost 0 bases. CDR3 DNA: TGTGCCAGCAGCAAACGGACTAGCGGGTACCAAGAGACCCAGTACTTC. Residues: CASSKRTSGYQETQYF.

The V call is TRBV19, the J call TRBJ1-2; D is undetermined. CDR3 size: 12 residues. The V end was cut by 10 bases, the J end by 6 bases, with 15 bases between. The germline gives CDR1 LNHDA, CDR2 SQIVND (reference sequence). CDR3 residues: CATGGRINGYTF. The DNA for the CDR3 is TGTGCCACCGGAGGACGGATCAATGGCTACACCTTC.

The chain employs TRBV9 and TRBJ1-6, with 7 positions matching TRBD1. This CDR3 contains 16 residues. V was pared by 3 bases and J by 6 bases, with 9 bases of the junction left unmatched. Germline assignment: CDR1 SGDLS and CDR2 YYNGEE. DNA for the CDR3: TGTGCCAGCAGCGCCAACAGGGGCGGGTTTAATTCACCCCTCCACTTT. Translating it yields CASSANRGGFNSPLHF.

CDR3 sequence reads: CASSNEPGGELFF. The CDR3 DNA follows: TGCGCCAGCAGCAACGAGCCGGGCGGGGAGCTGTTTTTT. The chain uses TRBV4-3 and TRBJ2-2; D is unclear. V lost 5 bases and J 7 bases, leaving 11 bases between the germline ends. Germline assignment: CDR1 LGHNA and CDR2 YSLEER. There are 13 residues in the CDR3.

The chain has TRBV7-2 and TRBJ2-3, with 7 bases lining up with TRBD1. Trimming took 4 bases from V and 1 from J; bases not matched to a gene: 5. The CDR3 covers 15 residues. Germline lookup yields CDR1 SGHTA and CDR2 FQGNSA. CDR3 residues: CASSSQGRGTDTQYF. CDR3 nucleotides: TGTGCCAGCAGCTCACAGGGGAGAGGCACAGATACGCAGTATTTT. Complete variable domain (other parts from reference TRBV7-2 and TRBJ2-3): GAGVSQSPSNKVTEKGKDVELRCDPISGHTALYWYRQSLGQGLEFLIYFQGNSAPDKSGLPSDRFSAERTGGSVSTLTIQRTQQEDSAVYLCASSSQGRGTDTQYFGPGTRLTVL.

The V and J genes are TRBV7-2 and TRBJ2-1; D remains unclear. V was trimmed by 1 base and J by 5 bases, leaving 12 bases between them. CDR1 and CDR2 from the germline V gene are SGHTA and FQGNSA. CDR3 size: 15 residues. This CDR3 reads CASSLGSYLNNEQFF. The CDR3 nucleotides read TGTGCCAGCAGCTTAGGGTCATACTTGAACAATGAGCAGTTCTTC.

The chain carries TRBV30 and TRBJ2-3; 12 bases match TRBD2. Per germline, CDR1 GTSNPN and CDR2 SVGIG (reference sequence). Germline trimming cut 1 base from V and 2 bases from J; bases unmatched to any gene: 7. This CDR3 comprises 17 residues. The CDR3 nucleotides are TGTGCCTGGAGTGCCCCACGACTAGCGGGGGACACAGATACGCAGTATTTT. As protein: CAWSAPRLAGDTDTQYF. Drawing the rest from reference TRBV30 and TRBJ2-3, the complete variable domain is SQTIHQWPATLVQPVGSPLSLECTVEGTSNPNLYWYRQAAGRGLQLLFYSVGIGQISSEVPQNLSASRPQDRQFILSSKKLLLSDSGFYLCAWSAPRLAGDTDTQYFGPGTRLTVL.

The chain carries TRBV30 and TRBJ1-1, with 7 bases lining up with TRBD1. CDR1 GTSNPN and CDR2 SVGIG come from the germline V gene (reference sequence). The CDR3 contains 14 residues. J lost 6 bases, V lost 0 bases, and 7 bases had no gene match. The CDR3 coding sequence is TGTGCCTGGAGTGTCACAGGGGCAGCCCCTGAAGCTTTCTTT. Amino acids: CAWSVTGAAPEAFF.